One T cell receptor (beta chain) is described in this entry. Its antigen is as yet unknown. The sample belongs to a study of T cells in localized non-small cell lung cancer. Study results and limitations: Measurement of T cell clonality placed uninvolved adjacent lung highest, above the level in tumor. Turning up in adjacent lung were a median approximately 60 of the top 100 tumor clones.

Assay: immunoSEQ multiplex PCR; the TCRdb copy retains only in-frame clones and omits some. This table has tens of thousands of clones, roughly 81% appearing once. CDR1 and CDR2 (germline): SGHRS, YFSETQ. V lost 4 bases to trimming and J lost 0 bases, with 15 bases between them. The CDR3 has 16 residues. The chain recombines TRBV5-1 with TRBJ2-3; D call uncertain. This TCR was sampled from a man aged 40-75 years with stage I lung adenocarcinoma. This material consisted of peripheral blood, taken before any cancer treatment. CDR3 nucleotide sequence: TGCGCCAGCAGCCGACGACCCGAAGTTAGCACAGATACGCAGTATTTT. Translation gives CASSRRPEVSTDTQYF.